The rows below give T cell receptor beta chains drawn from one sample of a study of T-cell reconstitution after alpha-beta-depleted transplantation in children. From the PCR reads, TCRdb called clonotypes with MiXCR, one entry per CDR3 protein. The sample carries 500,000 to 750,000 distinct CDR3 sequences, approximately 13% recorded once. The starting material was PBMCs, mostly from graft donor cells, obtained 360 days after TCRalphabeta/CD19-depleted stem cell transplant. Receptors originate from a male patient younger than 18 who had a stem cell transplant for acute myeloid leukemia, so the T cells may come from the graft donor. The CDR3 runs from the conserved cysteine through the conserved F or W. The D gene is left open where the match is weak. Clone size, where shown, is once, few, many, or a class for clones that have expanded.

d_gene,abundance,j_gene,v_gene,CDR3nt,CDR3aa
-,-,TRBJ1-2,TRBV20-1,TGCAGTGCTAGAGGGGCCGACGGGAACTATGGCTACACCTTC,CSARGADGNYGYTF
-,few,TRBJ2-2,TRBV30,TGTGCCTGGAGTCCTCTACGAACCGGGGAGCTGTTTTTT,CAWSPLRTGELFF
-,-,TRBJ2-5,TRBV20-1,TGCAGTGCCCAGGACAGTTACCAAGAGACCCAGTACTTC,CSAQDSYQETQYF
-,few,TRBJ2-1,TRBV6-2/TRBV6-3,TGTGCCAGCAGTCTGCCGCCCGGAGGTCTAAGTAATGAGCAGTTCTTC,CASSLPPGGLSNEQFF
-,many,TRBJ2-5,TRBV5-6,TGTGCCAGCAGCTTGGAGGCCCCAGGAAAAGAGACCCAGTACTTC,CASSLEAPGKETQYF
TRBD2,many,TRBJ2-3,TRBV20-1,TGCAGTGGGCCCCCTAGAACAAGCGGGATGGATACGCAGTATTTT,CSGPPRTSGMDTQYF
-,few,TRBJ2-5,TRBV9,TGTGCCAGCAGCGTAGGGCAGGGGAAAGAGACCCAGTACTTC,CASSVGQGKETQYF
-,few,TRBJ1-2,TRBV20-1,TGCAGTGCTAGGACGAGGGGCGCCGATGGCTACACCTTC,CSARTRGADGYTF
-,-,TRBJ1-5,TRBV19,TGTGCCAGTAGTATATCGGACAGACATCAGCCCCAGCATTTT,CASSISDRHQPQHF
TRBD2,-,TRBJ2-7,TRBV9,TGTGCCAGCAGCGTGAGTGGTGGGGGGGGTGCCTACGAGCAGTACTTC,CASSVSGGGGAYEQYF
-,-,TRBJ2-5,TRBV7-2,TGTGCCAGCAGCCCTGGAAGGGGTCAAGAGACCCAGTACTTC,CASSPGRGQETQYF
TRBD2,-,TRBJ2-1,TRBV5-6,TGTGCCAGCAGCTTCCCGGGGCCGGGACTAGCGGGAGTTGTCTACAATGAGCAGTTCTTC,CASSFPGPGLAGVVYNEQFF
-,many,TRBJ2-7,TRBV29-1,TGCAGCGCTGACGTTAGCGGTAGAAGTAGGGAGCAGTACTTC,CSADVSGRSREQYF
TRBD2,many,TRBJ2-1,TRBV5-1,TGCGCCAGCAGCTTGGCGACTAGCGGGAGTAGTTACAATGAGCAGTTCTTC,CASSLATSGSSYNEQFF
-,many,TRBJ2-1,TRBV15,TGTGCCACCAGCAGTCTCTTTCCGCCCTGGCGGTTCTTC,CATSSLFPPWRFF
-,many,TRBJ1-5,TRBV25-1,TGTGCCAGCAGTGGGAGCAGGGTTCTTAGCAATCAGCCCCAGCATTTT,CASSGSRVLSNQPQHF
-,few,TRBJ2-7,TRBV7-2,TGTGCCAGCAGTTTCCGGGACTGGTACGGTCGAGAGCAGTACTTC,CASSFRDWYGREQYF
-,few,TRBJ2-7,TRBV3-1,TGTGCCAGCAGCCAAAGGGCCTGGGAGCAGTACTTC,CASSQRAWEQYF
TRBD2,few,TRBJ2-7,TRBV20-1,TGCAGTGCTAGAGTTCCAGCGGGAGGATTCTACGAGCAGTACTTC,CSARVPAGGFYEQYF
-,-,TRBJ2-6,TRBV7-9,TGTGCCAGCACCAATTATGGGGGGGCTAAAGGGGCCAACGTCCTGACTTTC,CASTNYGGAKGANVLTF
-,few,TRBJ2-7,TRBV20-1,TGCAGTGCGGGTGAGCGAGGCTACGAGCAGTACTTC,CSAGERGYEQYF
-,few,TRBJ2-2,TRBV6-5,TGTGCCAGCAGTGTGGCAGGGGAGCTGTTTTTT,CASSVAGELFF
-,few,TRBJ2-3,TRBV20-1,TGCAGTGCCCAGGGTAGCACAGATACGCAGTATTTT,CSAQGSTDTQYF
-,few,TRBJ2-7,TRBV7-6,TGTGCCAGCAGCTCCCCTAGCGACAGCTACGAGCAGTACTTC,CASSSPSDSYEQYF
-,few,TRBJ2-1,TRBV4-2,TGTGCCAGCAGCCAAGATACCCGTATGGGGAATGAGCAGTTCTTC,CASSQDTRMGNEQFF
-,-,TRBJ2-7,TRBV7-9,TGTGCCAGTGGGAGAAGGGGGGGGCCCTCCTACGAGCAGTACTTC,CASGRRGGPSYEQYF
-,few,TRBJ2-1,TRBV19,TGTGCCAGTAGTATAGAAGTTCGACTTCCCTTATTGTTCTTC,CASSIEVRLPLLFF
TRBD1,-,TRBJ1-4,TRBV28,TGTGCCAGCAGTCCCTGGGACAGGGGCTATGAAAAACTGTTTTTT,CASSPWDRGYEKLFF
-,many,TRBJ2-3,TRBV4-2,TGTGCCAGCAGCCAAGATTTTCTCCGGCCCCACACAGATACGCAGTATTTT,CASSQDFLRPHTDTQYF
-,-,TRBJ1-1,TRBV10-3,TGTGCCATCAGTGAGTCCTATCCCGGGCCGGGGGACACTGAAGCTTTCTTT,CAISESYPGPGDTEAFF
TRBD2,-,TRBJ2-7,TRBV4-3,TGCGCCAGCAGCCAAGATCCAGCGGGAAGCTCCTACGAGCAGTACTTC,CASSQDPAGSSYEQYF
TRBD1,-,TRBJ2-7,TRBV29-1,TGCAGCGTAAGGGACAGGGGTGGTTACGAGCAGTACTTC,CSVRDRGGYEQYF
-,-,TRBJ2-3,TRBV29-1,TGCAGCGTCCGGACAGGGAGGGGGACAGATACGCAGTATTTT,CSVRTGRGTDTQYF
-,-,TRBJ1-1,TRBV5-1,TGCGCCAGCAGCTTGGGCAGGGGCACTGAAGCTTTCTTT,CASSLGRGTEAFF
TRBD2,-,TRBJ2-5,TRBV6-6,TGTGCCAGCTCCGGGACTAGCGTATCCCAGTACTTC,CASSGTSVSQYF
TRBD2,few,TRBJ2-3,TRBV7-2,TGTGCCAGCAGCTACCGAGGACTAGCTGGGGGCACAGATACGCAGTATTTT,CASSYRGLAGGTDTQYF
-,-,TRBJ1-4,TRBV11-1,TGTGCCAGCAGCCCCCCCAGGAGTCGACAGCTTGATAATGAAAAACTGTTTTTT,CASSPPRSRQLDNEKLFF
-,-,TRBJ2-2,TRBV5-1,TGCGCCAGCAGCTTGGAACGCGTCGCGAACACCGGGGAGCTGTTTTTT,CASSLERVANTGELFF
TRBD2,few,TRBJ2-1,TRBV11-3,TGTGCCAGCAGCTCGCCTAGCGGGAGCTACAATGAGCAGTTCTTC,CASSSPSGSYNEQFF
-,few,TRBJ2-3,TRBV29-1,TGCAGCGTTGTCGGAGCGGCACTAAGGGGACACACAGATACGCAGTATTTT,CSVVGAALRGHTDTQYF
-,-,TRBJ2-6,TRBV24-1,TGTGCCACCAGTGATTATCCAGGGTCGGGGGCCAACGTCCTGACTTTC,CATSDYPGSGANVLTF
TRBD2,many,TRBJ2-7,TRBV27,TGTGCCAGCACCGAGCGGCCCTTAGCGGGAGAGCAGTACTTC,CASTERPLAGEQYF
-,-,TRBJ1-5,TRBV20-1,TGCAGTGCTAGGCATCCCCGGGGGAATCAGCCCCAGCATTTT,CSARHPRGNQPQHF
TRBD2,-,TRBJ2-3,TRBV6-1,TGTGCCAGCACCGACGCCCCTAGCGGGGCCAGCACAGATACGCAGTATTTT,CASTDAPSGASTDTQYF
-,-,TRBJ1-4,TRBV10-3,TGTGCCAACGGTGGCGCGTCTCTGGAAAAACTGTTTTTT,CANGGASLEKLFF
-,-,TRBJ2-2,TRBV6-2/TRBV6-3,TGTGCCAGCAGTTACTCGTGGGGAACCGGGGAGCTGTTTTTT,CASSYSWGTGELFF
TRBD2,many,TRBJ2-3,TRBV5-1,TGCGCCAGCAGCTTGGCCTCTAGCGGGGGCACAGATACGCAGTATTTT,CASSLASSGGTDTQYF